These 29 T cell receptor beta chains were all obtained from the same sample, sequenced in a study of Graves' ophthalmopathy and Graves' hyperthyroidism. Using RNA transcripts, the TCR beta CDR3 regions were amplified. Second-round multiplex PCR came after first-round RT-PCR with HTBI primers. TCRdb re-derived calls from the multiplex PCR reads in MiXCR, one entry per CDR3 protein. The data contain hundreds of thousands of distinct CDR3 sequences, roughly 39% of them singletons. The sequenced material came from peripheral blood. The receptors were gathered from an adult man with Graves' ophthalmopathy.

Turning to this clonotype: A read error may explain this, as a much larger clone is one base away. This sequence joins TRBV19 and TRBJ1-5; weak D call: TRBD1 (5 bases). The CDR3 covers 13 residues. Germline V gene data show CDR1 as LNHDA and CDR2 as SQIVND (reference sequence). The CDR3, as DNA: TGTACCAGTAGTATAAACAGGCGGGAGCCCCAGCATTTT. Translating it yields CTSSINRREPQHF.

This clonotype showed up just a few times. The CDR3 DNA reads TGTGCCAGCAGTTTAAAGTTTTTTTCAGGGGAACAGCCCCAGCATTTT. It codes for CASSLKFFSGEQPQHF. This chain connects TRBV12-3 or TRBV12-4 to TRBJ1-5; the D gene is possibly TRBD1 (6 bases). Trimming removed 2 bases from V and 7 bases from J, with 18 bases in between. The CDR3 runs to 16 residues.

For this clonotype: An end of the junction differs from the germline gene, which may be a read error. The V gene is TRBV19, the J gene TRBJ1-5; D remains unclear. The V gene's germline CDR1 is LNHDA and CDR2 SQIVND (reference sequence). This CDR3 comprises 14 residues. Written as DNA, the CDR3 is TGTGCCAGTAGTATGCAGAATAGCAATCAGCTCCAGCATTTT. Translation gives CASSMQNSNQLQHF.

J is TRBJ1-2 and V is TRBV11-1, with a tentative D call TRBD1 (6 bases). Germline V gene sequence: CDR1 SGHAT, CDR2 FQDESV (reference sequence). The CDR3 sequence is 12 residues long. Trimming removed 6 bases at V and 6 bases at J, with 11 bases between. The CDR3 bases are TGTGCCAGCAGTACGGCAGGGGATGGCTACACCTTC. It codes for CASSTAGDGYTF. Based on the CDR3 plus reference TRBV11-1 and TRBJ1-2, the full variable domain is EAEVAQSPRYKITEKSQAVAFWCDPISGHATLYWYRQILGQGPELLVQFQDESVVDDSQLPKDRFSAERLKGVDSTLKIQPAELGDSAMYLCASSTAGDGYTFGSGTRLTVV.

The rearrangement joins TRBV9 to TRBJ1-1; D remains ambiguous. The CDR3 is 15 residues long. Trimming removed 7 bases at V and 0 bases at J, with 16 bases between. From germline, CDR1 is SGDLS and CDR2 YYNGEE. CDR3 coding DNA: TGTGCCAGCTCATCGGACGAATCCCTGAACACTGAAGCTTTCTTT. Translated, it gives CASSSDESLNTEAFF.

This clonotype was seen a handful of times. CDR3 nucleotides: TGCGCCAGCAGCCAACCCCGGACAAGGGGCATTGAGACCCAGTACTTC. Its translation is CASSQPRTRGIETQYF. The V gene is TRBV4-1, the J gene TRBJ2-5; tentative D call: TRBD1 (5 bases). From germline, CDR1 is MGHRA and CDR2 YSYEKL. This CDR3 has 16 residues. V was clipped by 2 bases and J by 5 bases, with 18 bases between them.

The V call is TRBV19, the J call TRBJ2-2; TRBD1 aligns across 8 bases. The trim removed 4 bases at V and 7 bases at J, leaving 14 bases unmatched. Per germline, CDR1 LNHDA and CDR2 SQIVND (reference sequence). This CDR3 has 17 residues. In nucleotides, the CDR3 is TGTGCCAGTAGTACCAATAACAGGGGGGCAGGGTTCGGGGAGCTGTTTTTT. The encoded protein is CASSTNNRGAGFGELFF.

CDR3 sequence (DNA): TGCGCCAGCAGCGCCCGACTGACAGGGGAGGGATCACCCCTCCACTTT. Its protein product is CASSARLTGEGSPLHF. The chain employs TRBV4-3 and TRBJ1-6, with 8 positions matching TRBD1. CDR1 is LGHNA and CDR2 is YSLEER in the germline V gene. The V and J ends lost 5 bases and 10 bases, in that order; junction bases with no gene match: 13. This CDR3 is 16 amino acids long.

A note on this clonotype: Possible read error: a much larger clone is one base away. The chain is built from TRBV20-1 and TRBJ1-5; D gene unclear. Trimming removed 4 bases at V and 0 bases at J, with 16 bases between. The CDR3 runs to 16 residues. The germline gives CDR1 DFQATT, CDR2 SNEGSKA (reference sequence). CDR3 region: CSAKTAYRGSNQPQHF. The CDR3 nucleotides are TGCAGTGCTAAGACCGCTTACAGAGGTAGCAATCAGCCCCAGCATTTT.

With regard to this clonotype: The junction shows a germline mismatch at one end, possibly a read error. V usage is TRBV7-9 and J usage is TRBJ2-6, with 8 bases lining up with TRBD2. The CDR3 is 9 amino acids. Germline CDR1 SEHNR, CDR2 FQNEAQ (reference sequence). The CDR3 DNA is TGTGCCAGCAGCACCCGGGGGGGTTTC. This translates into CASSTRGGF.

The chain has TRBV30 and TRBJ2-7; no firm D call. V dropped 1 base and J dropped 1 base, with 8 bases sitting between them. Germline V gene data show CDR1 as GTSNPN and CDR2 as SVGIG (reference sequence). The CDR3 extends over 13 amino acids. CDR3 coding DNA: TGTGCCTGGAGTGGCGACGGATCCTACGAGCAGTACTTC. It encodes CAWSGDGSYEQYF.

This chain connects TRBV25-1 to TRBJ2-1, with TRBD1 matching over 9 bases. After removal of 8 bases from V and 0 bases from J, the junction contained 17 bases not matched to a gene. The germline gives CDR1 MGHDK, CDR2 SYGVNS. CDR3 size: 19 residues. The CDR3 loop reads CASSSGGQGALSSYNEQFF. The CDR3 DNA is TGTGCCAGCTCAAGTGGGGGACAGGGTGCATTGAGCTCCTACAATGAGCAGTTCTTC.

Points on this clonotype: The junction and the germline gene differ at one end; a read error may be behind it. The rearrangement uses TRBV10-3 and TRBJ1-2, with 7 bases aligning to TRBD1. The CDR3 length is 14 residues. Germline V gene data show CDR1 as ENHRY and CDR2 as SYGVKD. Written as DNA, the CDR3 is TGTGCCAGCAGTGAAGGGACAGCCCACTATGGCTACACCTTC. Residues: CASSEGTAHYGYTF.

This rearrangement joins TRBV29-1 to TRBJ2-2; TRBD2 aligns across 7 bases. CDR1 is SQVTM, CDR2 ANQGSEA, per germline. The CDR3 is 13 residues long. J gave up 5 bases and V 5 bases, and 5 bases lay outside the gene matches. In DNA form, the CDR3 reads TGCAGCGTTTGGGGACTATATACCGGGGAGCTGTTTTTT. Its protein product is CSVWGLYTGELFF.

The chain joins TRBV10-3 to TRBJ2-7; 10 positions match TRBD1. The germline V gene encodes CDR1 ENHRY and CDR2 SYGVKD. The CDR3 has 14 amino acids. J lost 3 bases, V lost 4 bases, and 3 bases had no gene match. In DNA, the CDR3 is TGTGCCATCAGTGGGGACAGGGGCGACTACGAGCAGTACTTC. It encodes CAISGDRGDYEQYF.

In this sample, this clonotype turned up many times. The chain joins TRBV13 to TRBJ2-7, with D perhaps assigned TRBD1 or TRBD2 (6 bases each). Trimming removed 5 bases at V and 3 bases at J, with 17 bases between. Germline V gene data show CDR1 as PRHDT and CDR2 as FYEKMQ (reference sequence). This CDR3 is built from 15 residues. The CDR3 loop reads CASSGGSPGHYEQYF. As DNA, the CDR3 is TGTGCCAGCAGCGGGGGGAGCCCGGGACACTACGAGCAGTACTTC.

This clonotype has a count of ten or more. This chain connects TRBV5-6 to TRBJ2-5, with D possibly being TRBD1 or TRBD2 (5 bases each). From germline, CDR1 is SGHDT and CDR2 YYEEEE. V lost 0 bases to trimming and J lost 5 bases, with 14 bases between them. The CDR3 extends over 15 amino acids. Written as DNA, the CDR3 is TGTGCCAGCAGCTTGGTCGCAGGGCGGGTGGAGACCCAGTACTTC. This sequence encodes CASSLVAGRVETQYF.

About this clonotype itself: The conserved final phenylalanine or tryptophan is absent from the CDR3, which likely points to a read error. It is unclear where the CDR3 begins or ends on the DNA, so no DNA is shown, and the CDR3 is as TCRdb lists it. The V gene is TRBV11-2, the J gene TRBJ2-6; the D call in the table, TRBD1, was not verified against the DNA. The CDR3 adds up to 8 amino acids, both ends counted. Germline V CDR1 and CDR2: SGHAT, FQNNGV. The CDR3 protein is CASSLVGQ.

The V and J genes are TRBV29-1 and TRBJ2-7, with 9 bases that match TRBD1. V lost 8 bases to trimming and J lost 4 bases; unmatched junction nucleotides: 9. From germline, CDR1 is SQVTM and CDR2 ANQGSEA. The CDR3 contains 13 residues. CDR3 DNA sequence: TGCAGCTTGGACGGGACAGGGCTTTACGAGCAGTACTTC. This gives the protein CSLDGTGLYEQYF.

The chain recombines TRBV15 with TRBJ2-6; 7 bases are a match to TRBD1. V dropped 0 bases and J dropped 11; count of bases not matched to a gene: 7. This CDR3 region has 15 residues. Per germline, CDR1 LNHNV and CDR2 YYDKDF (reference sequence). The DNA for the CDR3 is TGTGCCACCAGCAGAGATGTCACAGGGGCATACGTCCTGACTTTC. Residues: CATSRDVTGAYVLTF.

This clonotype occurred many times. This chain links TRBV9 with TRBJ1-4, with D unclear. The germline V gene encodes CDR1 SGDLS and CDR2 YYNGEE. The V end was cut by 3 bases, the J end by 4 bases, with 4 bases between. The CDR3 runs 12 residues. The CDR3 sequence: CASSASNEKLFF. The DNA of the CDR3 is TGTGCCAGCAGCGCCAGTAATGAAAAACTGTTTTTT.

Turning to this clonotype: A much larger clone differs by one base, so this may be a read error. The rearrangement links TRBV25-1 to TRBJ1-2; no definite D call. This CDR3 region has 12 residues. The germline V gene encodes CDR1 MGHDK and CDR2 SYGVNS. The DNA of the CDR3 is TGTACCAGCTGGTCTACTAACTATGGCTACACCTTC. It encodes CTSWSTNYGYTF.

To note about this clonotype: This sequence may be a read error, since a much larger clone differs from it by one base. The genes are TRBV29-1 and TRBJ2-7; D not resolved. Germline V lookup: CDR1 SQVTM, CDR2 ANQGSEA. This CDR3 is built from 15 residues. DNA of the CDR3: TGCAGCATTGAGGTGGCCTCCCAGAGCTCCTACGAGCAGTACTTC. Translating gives CSIEVASQSSYEQYF.

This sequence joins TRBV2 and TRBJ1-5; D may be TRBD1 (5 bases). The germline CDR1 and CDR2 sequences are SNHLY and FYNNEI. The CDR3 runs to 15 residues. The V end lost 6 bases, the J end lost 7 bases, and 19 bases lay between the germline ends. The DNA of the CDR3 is TGTGCCAGCAGCCAAACAGGATCTAGCGAGCAGCCCCAGCATTTT. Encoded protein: CASSQTGSSEQPQHF.

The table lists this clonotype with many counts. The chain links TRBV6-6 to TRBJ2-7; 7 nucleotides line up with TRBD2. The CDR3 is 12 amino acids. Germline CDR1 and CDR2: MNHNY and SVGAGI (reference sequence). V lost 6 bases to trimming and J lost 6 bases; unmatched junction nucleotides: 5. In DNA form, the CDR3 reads TGTGCCAGCAGCCAGTCGGGGGGCGAGCAGTACTTC. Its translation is CASSQSGGEQYF.

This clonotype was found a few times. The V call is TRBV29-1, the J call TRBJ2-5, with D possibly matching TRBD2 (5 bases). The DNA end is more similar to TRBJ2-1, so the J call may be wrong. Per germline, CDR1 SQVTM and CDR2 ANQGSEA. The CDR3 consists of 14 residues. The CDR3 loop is CSVRPDFANNEQFF. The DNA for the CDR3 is TGCAGCGTCCGTCCGGACTTTGCTAACAATGAGCAGTTCTTC.

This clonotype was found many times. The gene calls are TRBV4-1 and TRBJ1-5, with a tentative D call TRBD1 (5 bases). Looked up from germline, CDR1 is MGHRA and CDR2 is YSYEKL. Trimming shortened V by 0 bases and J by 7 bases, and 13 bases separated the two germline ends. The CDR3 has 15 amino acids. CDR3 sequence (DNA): TGCGCCAGCAGCCAAGATTTACAGGCTGGACAGCCCCAGCATTTT. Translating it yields CASSQDLQAGQPQHF.

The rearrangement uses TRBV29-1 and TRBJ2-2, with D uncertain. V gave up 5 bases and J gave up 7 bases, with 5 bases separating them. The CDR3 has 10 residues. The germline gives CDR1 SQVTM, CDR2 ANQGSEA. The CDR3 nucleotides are TGCAGCGTTATGAGCGGGGAGCTGTTTTTT. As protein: CSVMSGELFF.

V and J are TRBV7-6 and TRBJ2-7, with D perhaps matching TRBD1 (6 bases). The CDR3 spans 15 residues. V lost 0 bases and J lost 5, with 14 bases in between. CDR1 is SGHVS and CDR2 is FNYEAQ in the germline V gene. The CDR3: CASSLAYTGRDEQYF. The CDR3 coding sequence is TGTGCCAGCAGCTTAGCTTACACAGGGCGGGACGAGCAGTACTTC.